The 27 T cell receptor beta chains listed next were all sequenced from one sample in a study of response to subunit inactivated influenza vaccine. TCRdb analysed the RT-PCR reads with MiXCR anew, one entry per CDR3 protein. The sample contains about 530,000 distinct CDR3 sequences, about 10% of which appear only once. The material was PBMCs from blood, obtained on the day of vaccination. The receptors come from a man aged 50-60 years who received an inactivated influenza vaccine.

In its sample, this clonotype was seen a few times. The chain employs TRBV4-1 and TRBJ2-1; no firm D call. Germline V gene data show CDR1 as MGHRA and CDR2 as YSYEKL. V dropped 0 bases and J dropped 9 bases, with 6 bases sitting between them. The CDR3 sequence is 12 residues long. CDR3 DNA: TGCGCCAGCAGCCAAGATTCAGGTGAGCAGTTCTTC. Its protein product is CASSQDSGEQFF.

Concerning this clonotype: A junction boundary mismatches the germline segment, possibly from a read error. This rearrangement joins TRBV20-1 to TRBJ2-7; maybe TRBD2 (5 bases). From germline, CDR1 is DFQATT and CDR2 SNEGSKA (reference sequence). The CDR3 is 14 amino acids. The DNA for the CDR3 is TGCACTGCTAGAGATCGGGGAATCCTCTACGAGCAGTACTTC. Its protein product is CTARDRGILYEQYF.

This clonotype showed up just a few times. The chain uses TRBV4-1 and TRBJ2-3; D call uncertain. This CDR3 has 17 residues. Per germline, CDR1 MGHRA and CDR2 YSYEKL. V lost 1 base and J lost 6, with 20 bases in between. The CDR3 coding sequence is TGCGCCAGCAGCCAAGCTTTTAGGATTCCAGTTTCCGATACGCAGTATTTT. Protein sequence: CASSQAFRIPVSDTQYF.

This clonotype was detected ten times or more. The CDR3 DNA is TGCGCCAGCAGCGGGGACTCCTACGAGCAGTACTTC. This encodes CASSGDSYEQYF. The chain has TRBV5-1 and TRBJ2-7; D not resolved. Germline V gene sequence: CDR1 SGHRS, CDR2 YFSETQ. The V gene lost 4 bases and the J gene lost 0 bases, with 5 bases spanning the gap. CDR3 length: 12 residues.

This clonotype was found a few times. The rearrangement uses TRBV3-1 and TRBJ2-7; D is possibly TRBD2 (6 bases). The CDR3 consists of 15 residues. Germline lookup yields CDR1 LGHDT and CDR2 YNNKEL (reference sequence). Trimming took 4 bases from V and 0 from J, leaving 13 bases between them. The CDR3 reads CASSLLGTPSYEQYF. CDR3 nucleotides: TGTGCCAGCAGCCTTCTCGGGACTCCCTCCTACGAGCAGTACTTC.

The chain couples TRBV27 to TRBJ2-3; D is ambiguous. The CDR3 runs to 14 residues. Germline CDR1 and CDR2: MNHEY and SMNVEV (reference sequence). Trimming stripped 3 bases from V and 4 bases from J, with 11 bases between. In DNA form, the CDR3 reads TGTGCCAGCAGTTTTTCCATCCTAGCAGATACGCAGTATTTT. Encoded protein: CASSFSILADTQYF.

This clonotype showed up just a few times. The CDR3 region has the DNA TGTGCCAGCAGCACATCTAAGTGGGGTAATAATTCACCCCTCCACTTT. Protein: CASSTSKWGNNSPLHF. The chain is built from TRBV7-8 and TRBJ1-6; D is unclear. Germline CDR1 reads SGHVS; CDR2 reads FQNEAQ. The CDR3 runs 16 residues. V lost 5 bases and J 5 bases, leaving 16 bases between the germline ends.

The chain links TRBV7-9 to TRBJ2-5, with D perhaps matching TRBD1 or TRBD2 (5 bases each). The CDR3 is 13 amino acids. Germline V lookup: CDR1 SEHNR, CDR2 FQNEAQ (reference sequence). Trimming took 7 bases from V and 5 from J, leaving 14 bases between them. The CDR3 DNA follows: TGTGCCAGCAACATGGGGGTCCCGGAGACCCAGTACTTC. Its protein is CASNMGVPETQYF.

This clonotype came up a few times. This rearrangement joins TRBV5-6 to TRBJ2-7, with 7 bases identical to TRBD1. The junction had 4 bases not matched to a gene; V was cut back by 2 bases and J by 2 bases. The CDR3 loop spans 14 amino acids. Germline loops: CDR1 SGHDT, CDR2 YYEEEE. The CDR3: CASSLQGPTYEQYF. DNA for the CDR3: TGTGCCAGCAGCTTACAGGGGCCAACCTACGAGCAGTACTTC.

The J gene is TRBJ1-5, the V gene TRBV19; maybe TRBD1 (6 bases). V gave up 7 bases and J gave up 5 bases, with 9 bases separating them. In germline, CDR1 is LNHDA, CDR2 SQIVND (reference sequence). The CDR3 consists of 12 residues. The CDR3 spells CASKGVYQPQHF. CDR3 nucleotides: TGTGCCAGTAAGGGGGTCTATCAGCCCCAGCATTTT.

This clonotype was found a few times. The chain recombines TRBV7-9 with TRBJ2-4; a weak D match, TRBD1 (5 bases). V was clipped by 1 base and J by 0 bases, with 13 bases between them. The CDR3 totals 17 residues. CDR1 is SEHNR and CDR2 is FQNEAQ in the germline V gene (reference sequence). DNA for the CDR3: TGTGCCAGCAGCTTAGGATGGCAGGGAAAAGCCAAAAACATTCAGTACTTC. It specifies CASSLGWQGKAKNIQYF.

In this sample, this clonotype turned up many times. The V call is TRBV6-1, the J call TRBJ2-5; D is unresolved. The CDR3 consists of 14 residues. The V end lost 6 bases, the J end lost 2 bases, and 13 bases lay between the germline ends. Germline V lookup: CDR1 MNHNS, CDR2 SASEGT. The CDR3 nucleotides are TGTGCCAGCAGCAAAGACACGAAACAAGAGACCCAGTACTTC. It encodes CASSKDTKQETQYF.

This clonotype has more than one count but fewer than ten. The chain carries TRBV7-2 and TRBJ2-3, with TRBD2 matching 8 bases. In germline, CDR1 is SGHTA, CDR2 FQGNSA. Germline trimming cut 0 bases from V and 7 bases from J; bases unmatched to any gene: 12. The CDR3 runs 17 residues. The CDR3 sequence: CASSLAFAGGSPYTQYF. Here the CDR3 DNA reads TGTGCCAGCAGCTTAGCATTCGCGGGGGGTTCTCCGTATACGCAGTATTTT.

This clonotype was seen only a few times. The chain combines TRBV7-2 with TRBJ2-7; D is possibly TRBD2 (6 bases). Trimming left V 1 base short and J 3 bases short, with 13 bases between. Germline values: CDR1 SGHTA, CDR2 FQGNSA. The CDR3 is 15 residues long. As DNA, the CDR3 is TGTGCCAGCAGCTTAGGCGGGGCAGGGCGCTACGAGCAGTACTTC. Encoded protein: CASSLGGAGRYEQYF.

The sample holds a few counts of this clonotype. CDR3 DNA sequence: TGTGCCTGGAGTTTTGGCCGGTGGACCGGGGAGCTGTTTTTT. Protein product: CAWSFGRWTGELFF. The chain has TRBV30 and TRBJ2-2, with no clear D. Germline V gives CDR1 GTSNPN, CDR2 SVGIG (reference sequence). The CDR3 runs 14 residues. Trimming removed 2 bases from V and 5 bases from J, with 12 bases in between. The full variable domain, in which reference TRBV30 and TRBJ2-2 provide the parts outside the CDR3, is SQTIHQWPATLVQPVGSPLSLECTVEGTSNPNLYWYRQAAGRGLQLLFYSVGIGQISSEVPQNLSASRPQDRQFILSSKKLLLSDSGFYLCAWSFGRWTGELFFGEGSRLTVL.

The V call is TRBV5-1, the J call TRBJ1-2; D is uncertain. Looked up from germline, CDR1 is SGHRS and CDR2 is YFSETQ. V was cut by 5 bases and J by 2 bases, with 4 bases left in between. The CDR3 length is 11 residues. CDR3 coding DNA: TGCGCCAGCAGGCAGAACTATGGCTACACCTTC. This sequence encodes CASRQNYGYTF.

Only a few counts were recorded for this clonotype. This chain joins TRBV27 and TRBJ2-7, with D possibly TRBD1 on 5 matching bases. V dropped 3 bases and J dropped 5 bases, with 14 bases sitting between them. From germline, CDR1 is MNHEY and CDR2 SMNVEV (reference sequence). The CDR3 sequence is 14 residues long. The CDR3 is CASSFQREGDEQYF. In DNA form, the CDR3 reads TGTGCCAGCAGTTTCCAACGAGAAGGGGACGAGCAGTACTTC.

This clonotype occurred a few times. The V gene is TRBV27, the J gene TRBJ1-1; D not resolved. The CDR3 is made up of 15 amino acids. CDR1 and CDR2 from the germline V gene are MNHEY and SMNVEV (reference sequence). V was shortened by 5 bases and J by 4 bases, with 17 bases between the two germline ends. The CDR3 sequence is CASSPPTHSATEAFF. DNA of the CDR3: TGTGCCAGCAGTCCACCGACCCATTCAGCCACTGAAGCTTTCTTT.

This chain connects TRBV29-1 to TRBJ1-2; D gene ambiguous. V was clipped by 3 bases and J by 1 base, with 6 bases between them. Germline assignment: CDR1 SQVTM and CDR2 ANQGSEA. CDR3 size: 12 residues. The DNA for the CDR3 is TGCAGCGTTGACACTTATAACTATGGCTACACCTTC. Translation: CSVDTYNYGYTF.

In this sample, this clonotype turned up a few times. This chain uses TRBV6-1 with TRBJ2-7; 9 bases are a match to TRBD1. Germline trimming cut 4 bases from V and 12 bases from J; bases unmatched to any gene: 4. Per germline, CDR1 MNHNS and CDR2 SASEGT. CDR3 length: 11 residues. This chain's CDR3 is CASSGSGQGYF. CDR3 bases: TGTGCCAGCAGTGGCTCGGGACAGGGGTACTTC.

This clonotype was found many times. The chain employs TRBV12-3 or TRBV12-4 and TRBJ1-3; 9 bases fit TRBD1. The CDR3 runs to 14 residues. V shed 7 bases and J 8 bases; nucleotides not matched to a gene: 9. CDR3 nucleotide sequence: TGTGCCAGCACCCACCGGGACAGGGTTGACACCATATATTTT. It specifies CASTHRDRVDTIYF.

The chain has TRBV29-1 and TRBJ2-3; D perhaps matches TRBD2 (6 bases). Germline-derived CDR1 and CDR2 are SQVTM and ANQGSEA. This CDR3 has 16 amino acids. V shed 1 base and J shed 0 bases, with 14 bases lying between them. The CDR3 protein is CSVEGFVGGSTDTQYF. CDR3 nucleotides: TGCAGCGTTGAAGGCTTTGTCGGGGGAAGCACAGATACGCAGTATTTT.

In its sample, this clonotype was seen a few times. The chain joins TRBV4-2 to TRBJ2-1; D may be TRBD2 (6 bases). The ends were cut back, 0 bases at V and 9 bases at J, with 15 bases in the middle. The CDR3 consists of 15 residues. Looked up from germline, CDR1 is LGHNA and CDR2 is YNFKEQ. CDR3 DNA: TGTGCCAGCAGCCAAGATCAGGCAGGAGGGGTTGAGCAGTTCTTC. Amino acids: CASSQDQAGGVEQFF.

This clonotype showed up just a few times. The J gene is TRBJ1-4, the V gene TRBV6-1; no reliable D call. The CDR3 contains 14 residues. CDR1 is MNHNS and CDR2 is SASEGT in the germline V gene. V was trimmed by 6 bases and J by 5 bases, leaving 13 bases between them. The chain's CDR3 is CASSERTANEKLFF. CDR3 bases: TGTGCCAGCAGCGAACGGACGGCAAATGAAAAACTGTTTTTT.

This clonotype was observed a few times. The J gene is TRBJ2-7, the V gene TRBV10-3; TRBD1 agrees at 7 bases. This CDR3 contains 13 residues. V shed 3 bases and J 3 bases; nucleotides not matched to a gene: 2. Germline-derived CDR1 and CDR2 are ENHRY and SYGVKD. The CDR3 reads CAISENRGYEQYF. The DNA for the CDR3 is TGTGCCATCAGTGAAAACAGGGGCTACGAGCAGTACTTC.

This clonotype was counted at least ten times. V is TRBV5-1 and J is TRBJ2-5; 9 bases are a match to TRBD2. The CDR3 contains 15 residues. CDR1 is SGHRS and CDR2 is YFSETQ in the germline V gene. The V gene end was trimmed by 2 bases and the J gene end by 2 bases; junction bases not matched to a gene: 4. In nucleotides, the CDR3 is TGCGCCAGCAGCTTAAGCGGGGGGAGACAAGAGACCCAGTACTTC. This translates into CASSLSGGRQETQYF.

In its sample, this clonotype was seen many times. The V gene is TRBV5-1, the J gene TRBJ2-5; 7 nucleotides agree with TRBD2. CDR1 is SGHRS, CDR2 YFSETQ, per germline. Losses at the gene ends were 4 bases for V and 4 bases for J; bases not matched to a gene: 7. The CDR3 extends over 14 amino acids. The CDR3 loop reads CASSLGLVGETQYF. The CDR3 nucleotides are TGCGCCAGCAGCCTCGGACTAGTCGGAGAGACCCAGTACTTC.